What follows are 12 T cell receptor beta chains derived from one specimen sequenced in a study of vaccination and CD4 T cells after COVID-19. An Oncomine TCR Beta short-read assay was used to sequence the DNA from cultured CD4+ T cells. One entry per CDR3 protein, called by TCRdb with MiXCR from the PCR reads. The sample yields more than 9,000 distinct CDR3 sequences, almost 65% seen once. Antigen specificity for these receptors is unknown. Regarding treatment: roughly 11-day PBMC culture with coronavirus spike peptide pools or control peptides (ViraFEST assay). Sequencing was performed on CD4+ T cells from blood, cultured in vitro. All receptors derive from a human donor who had recovered from COVID-19.

J is TRBJ2-3 and V is TRBV5-4, with D perhaps given as TRBD1 or TRBD2 (5 bases each). Trimming cost V 1 base and J 2 bases, with 8 bases left between them. Germline V gene sequence: CDR1 SGHNT, CDR2 YYREEE (reference sequence). The CDR3 covers 14 residues. CDR3: CASSLQGPTDTQYF. DNA of the CDR3: TGTGCCAGCAGCTTGCAGGGACCCACAGATACGCAGTATTTT.

This clonotype was seen a few times. This chain joins TRBV15 and TRBJ1-1; D is unclear. Germline assignment: CDR1 LNHNV and CDR2 YYDKDF (reference sequence). The CDR3 loop spans 13 amino acids. Trimming pared 0 bases from V and 11 bases from J, leaving 13 bases between. The chain's CDR3 is CATSREQPGAAFF. CDR3 in DNA: TGTGCCACCAGCAGAGAACAGCCCGGCGCGGCTTTCTTT.

The CDR3 DNA is TGTGCCAGCAGTGACGGCTGGGTCGGTTACCAGCCCCAGCATTTT. It specifies CASSDGWVGYQPQHF. V gene TRBV6-1 combines with J gene TRBJ1-5; D ambiguous. This CDR3 contains 15 residues. V was shortened by 3 bases and J by 7 bases, with 16 bases between the two germline ends. The V gene's germline CDR1 is MNHNS and CDR2 SASEGT.

This clonotype has just a few counts. The chain has TRBV27 and TRBJ1-1; no clear D. Germline V lookup: CDR1 MNHEY, CDR2 SMNVEV (reference sequence). The CDR3 length is 12 residues. Trimming took 2 bases from V and 8 from J, leaving 9 bases between them. In DNA, the CDR3 is TGTGCCAGCAGTTTACCCGGACGGGAAGCTTTCTTT. This gives the protein CASSLPGREAFF.

The chain links TRBV15 to TRBJ1-6; D is unresolved. This CDR3 spans 14 amino acids. Germline V gene lookup returns CDR1 LNHNV and CDR2 YYDKDF (reference sequence). Trimming took off 0 bases at V and 9 bases at J, with 9 bases between the two ends. The CDR3 protein is CATSRDRGGSPLHF. The CDR3 DNA is TGTGCCACCAGCAGAGATAGAGGAGGTTCACCCCTCCACTTT.

This clonotype was detected only a few times. The chain recombines TRBV4-1 with TRBJ1-2; 7 bases are a match to TRBD1. The trim removed 1 base at V and 1 base at J, leaving 9 bases unmatched. The CDR3 runs 17 residues. Germline-derived CDR1 and CDR2 are MGHRA and YSYEKL. Here the CDR3 reads CASSQVGRGWDNYGYTF. The CDR3 nucleotides are TGCGCCAGCAGCCAAGTGGGCAGGGGGTGGGATAACTATGGCTACACCTTC.

This clonotype has just a few counts. One end of the junction does not line up with germline, which may come from a read error. The chain recombines TRBV6-1 with TRBJ2-5; 7 nucleotides align to TRBD2. The CDR3 loop spans 18 amino acids. Germline CDR1 and CDR2: MNHNS and SASEGT. In DNA form, the CDR3 reads TGTGCCAGCTGGGATAGCGGGTCGGGGGACCTCCCCCAAGGGACCCAGTACTTC. Amino acids: CASWDSGSGDLPQGTQYF.

The sample holds a few counts of this clonotype. This chain connects TRBV2 to TRBJ1-6; 9 nucleotides line up with TRBD1. Germline V gene sequence: CDR1 SNHLY, CDR2 FYNNEI. The trim removed 7 bases at V and 7 bases at J, leaving 5 bases unmatched. The CDR3 spans 14 residues. The CDR3 reads CASTIDRGNSPLHF. As DNA, the CDR3 is TGTGCCAGCACTATCGACAGGGGGAATTCACCCCTCCACTTT.

The chain joins TRBV11-2 to TRBJ1-1; D gene unclear. CDR1 SGHAT and CDR2 FQNNGV come from the germline V gene. The CDR3 sequence is 13 residues long. The germline V and J ends were trimmed by 0 bases and 4 bases, with 6 bases remaining between them. CDR3 protein: CASSLEGRTEAFF. The CDR3 bases are TGTGCCAGCAGCTTAGAAGGGCGCACTGAAGCTTTCTTT.

The rearrangement joins TRBV30 to TRBJ1-5, with 10 bases that match TRBD1. J lost 6 bases, V lost 1 base, and 6 bases had no gene match. Germline values: CDR1 GTSNPN, CDR2 SVGIG (reference sequence). CDR3 size: 15 residues. The CDR3 sequence: CAWSGGTGEGQPQHF. The CDR3 DNA follows: TGTGCCTGGAGTGGGGGGACAGGGGAAGGTCAGCCCCAGCATTTT.

This chain connects TRBV27 to TRBJ1-2; D is unclear. The CDR3 totals 15 residues. With 3 bases removed from V and 4 bases from J, the gap between germline ends came to 15 bases. In germline, CDR1 is MNHEY, CDR2 SMNVEV (reference sequence). The CDR3 DNA follows: TGTGCCAGCAGTTTTCGGGCAGGTTCTCCCTATGGCTACACCTTC. Its translation: CASSFRAGSPYGYTF.

CDR3 sequence (DNA): TGTGCCAGCAGAACCCCCCGGGGGGGCCGTAGCACAGATACGCAGTATTTT. Amino acid sequence: CASRTPRGGRSTDTQYF. The chain couples TRBV7-2 to TRBJ2-3; 8 bases agree with TRBD2. Unmatched junction bases numbered 11, after V lost 6 bases and J lost 0 bases. The CDR3 consists of 17 residues. Germline loops: CDR1 SGHTA, CDR2 FQGNSA.